This TCR beta chain was found in a study of cytomegalovirus exposure and HLA in healthy donors. The germline V gene encodes CDR1 SGHNT and CDR2 YYREEE (reference sequence). The CDR3 runs 15 residues. V was pared by 7 bases and J by 0 bases, with 6 bases of the junction left unmatched. The PCR made use of 60 Vbeta and 13 Jbeta primers. Produced via immunoSEQ multiplex PCR; TCRdb's table is partial and in-frame only. The table lists roughly 160,000 clones, around 80% of them singletons, with roughly 3% in the top ten. The sample consisted of PBMCs. The V gene is TRBV5-4, the J gene TRBJ2-1; TRBD1 matches 8 bases. The origin of this receptor is a woman in her fifties or sixties in good health and CMV-seropositive. CDR3: CASGVDRGSYNEQFF. In DNA form, the CDR3 reads TGTGCCAGCGGCGTAGACAGGGGCTCCTACAATGAGCAGTTCTTC.